Presented here are 10 T cell receptor beta chains from one specimen sequenced in a study of blood T cell repertoires in COVID-19. Sequencing used immunoSEQ multiplex PCR; TCRdb keeps in-frame clones, though not all of them. Altogether about 84,000 clones are present, about 83% being singletons, with the ten largest covering 25% to 30%. The sequencing sample was made of peripheral blood. The receptors derive from a woman of 80 years or more with acute or convalescent COVID-19.

The rearrangement uses TRBV10-3 and TRBJ2-2; 11 positions match TRBD1. This CDR3 is built from 16 residues. Germline loops: CDR1 ENHRY, CDR2 SYGVKD. V dropped 4 bases and J dropped 1; count of bases not matched to a gene: 2. The CDR3 sequence: CAISAGQGVNTGELFF. The CDR3 nucleotides read TGTGCCATCAGTGCGGGACAGGGGGTGAACACCGGGGAGCTGTTTTTT.

The rearrangement joins TRBV5-6 to TRBJ2-1; 14 nucleotides align to TRBD2. The CDR3 contains 14 residues. Germline assignment: CDR1 SGHDT and CDR2 YYEEEE. V lost 5 bases to trimming and J lost 8 bases; unmatched junction nucleotides: 3. The CDR3 sequence: CASSWGLAGDEQFF. The CDR3 region has the DNA TGTGCCAGCAGTTGGGGACTAGCGGGAGATGAGCAGTTCTTC. Full variable domain (remainder filled in from reference TRBV5-6 and TRBJ2-1): DAGVTQSPTHLIKTRGQQVTLRCSPKSGHDTVSWYQQALGQGPQFIFQYYEEEERQRGNFPDRFSGHQFPNYSSELNVNALLLGDSALYLCASSWGLAGDEQFFGPGTRLTVL.

The chain is built from TRBV7-2 and TRBJ2-7, with D possibly matching TRBD2 (5 bases). Per germline, CDR1 SGHTA and CDR2 FQGNSA. The CDR3 spans 13 residues. Trimming cost V 2 bases and J 3 bases, with 8 bases left between them. CDR3 in amino acids: CASSLFRDYEQYF. The CDR3 DNA follows: TGTGCCAGCAGCTTATTTCGGGACTACGAGCAGTACTTC. Complete variable domain (other parts from reference TRBV7-2 and TRBJ2-7): GAGVSQSPSNKVTEKGKDVELRCDPISGHTALYWYRQSLGQGLEFLIYFQGNSAPDKSGLPSDRFSAERTGGSVSTLTIQRTQQEDSAVYLCASSLFRDYEQYFGPGTRLTVT.

This chain connects TRBV12-5 to TRBJ2-5; TRBD1 agrees at 9 bases. From germline, CDR1 is LGHNT and CDR2 FRNRAP. The CDR3 consists of 15 residues. Trimming removed 5 bases from V and 2 bases from J; junction bases left unmatched: 6. The CDR3 sequence: CASGRAGQGQETQYF. Here the CDR3 DNA reads TGTGCTAGTGGTCGCGCGGGACAGGGTCAAGAGACCCAGTACTTC.

This clone was found a few times. This chain connects TRBV12-3 or TRBV12-4 to TRBJ2-7; D remains ambiguous. Trimming shortened V by 3 bases and J by 3 bases, and 6 bases separated the two germline ends. The CDR3 totals 12 residues. DNA of the CDR3: TGTGCCAGCAGTTTCTCCTACTACGAGCAGTACTTC. Translated: CASSFSYYEQYF.

The rearrangement uses TRBV9 and TRBJ2-1; 8 bases map to TRBD2. The V gene's germline CDR1 is SGDLS and CDR2 YYNGEE. The CDR3 has 17 amino acids. V trimming: 0 bases; J trimming: 0 bases; junction bases outside the gene matches: 5. For the CDR3, the DNA is TGTGCCAGCAGCGTAGCCTCCAGCGGGAGCTCCTACAATGAGCAGTTCTTC. It specifies CASSVASSGSSYNEQFF.

J is TRBJ2-7 and V is TRBV7-8, with 8 bases aligning to TRBD2. Trimming took 5 bases from V and 2 from J; bases not matched to a gene: 5. CDR1 and CDR2 from the germline V gene are SGHVS and FQNEAQ. This CDR3 is built from 14 residues. The CDR3 loop is CASSPAGAAYEQYF. The CDR3 DNA sequence: TGTGCCAGCAGCCCAGCGGGAGCCGCCTACGAGCAGTACTTC.

The chain combines TRBV15 with TRBJ2-1; TRBD2 matches at 10 bases. Germline CDR1 is LNHNV and CDR2 is YYDKDF (reference sequence). This CDR3 has 16 residues. V shed 0 bases and J 6 bases; nucleotides not matched to a gene: 5. The CDR3 region has the DNA TGTGCCACCAGCAGAGATCGGCCTAGCGGGAGCAATGAGCAGTTCTTC. Amino acid sequence: CATSRDRPSGSNEQFF.

The chain carries TRBV24-1 and TRBJ2-3; D call uncertain. CDR1 is KGHDR and CDR2 is SFDVKD in the germline V gene. The germline V and J ends were trimmed by 6 bases and 3 bases, with 18 bases remaining between them. The CDR3 length is 16 residues. CDR3 sequence (DNA): TGTGCCACCAGTTCTGTGGAAACAGCCCCAACAGATACGCAGTATTTT. The encoded protein is CATSSVETAPTDTQYF.

The chain uses TRBV9 and TRBJ1-1; the D gene is possibly TRBD1 (6 bases). There are 15 residues in the CDR3. Germline V CDR1 and CDR2: SGDLS, YYNGEE. Deletions cut 3 bases from V and 4 bases from J, with 16 bases between. The CDR3, as DNA: TGTGCCAGCAGCGCCGGGACCCACAGGGTCACTGAAGCTTTCTTT. Translation: CASSAGTHRVTEAFF.